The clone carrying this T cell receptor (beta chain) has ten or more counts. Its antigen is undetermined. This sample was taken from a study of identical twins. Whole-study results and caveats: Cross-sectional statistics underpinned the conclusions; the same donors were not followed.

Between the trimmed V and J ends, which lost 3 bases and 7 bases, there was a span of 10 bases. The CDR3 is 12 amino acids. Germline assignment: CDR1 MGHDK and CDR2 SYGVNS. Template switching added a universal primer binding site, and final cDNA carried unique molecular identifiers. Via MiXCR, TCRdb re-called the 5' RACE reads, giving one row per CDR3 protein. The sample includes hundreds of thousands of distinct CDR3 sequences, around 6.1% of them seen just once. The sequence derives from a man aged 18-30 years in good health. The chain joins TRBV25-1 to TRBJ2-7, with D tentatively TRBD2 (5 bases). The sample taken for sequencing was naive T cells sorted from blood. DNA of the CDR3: TGTGCCAGCAGTGATCTGACGGGGGAGCAGTACGTC. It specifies CASSDLTGEQYV.